These T cell receptor beta chains were read from a single sample in a study of CD8 T cells in Susac syndrome. TCRdb analysed the immunoSEQ multiplex PCR reads with MiXCR anew, one entry per CDR3 protein. Here the sample spans around 170,000 distinct CDR3 sequences, more than 85% being singletons. Sequenced material: CD8+ T cells from PBMCs. All receptors derive from a human donor with Susac syndrome. CDR3s include the opening cysteine and the closing phenylalanine or tryptophan. Each record gives: D gene, J gene, V gene, clone size, CDR3 DNA, CDR3 protein. D genes are given only for firm matches. A row's size may be missing; if present it is once, few, many or a size class.

-,TRBJ1-5,TRBV7-8,-,TGTGCCAGCAGCTTAGTTGGCTATAGCAATCAGCCCCAGCATTTT,CASSLVGYSNQPQHF
-,TRBJ2-1,TRBV27,-,TGTGCCACCAAAAAGAGTTACAATGAGCAGTTCTTC,CATKKSYNEQFF
-,TRBJ2-5,TRBV6-6,-,TGTGCCAGTTCCGGGGTAGCGGATCAAGAGACCCAGTACTTC,CASSGVADQETQYF
TRBD2,TRBJ2-1,TRBV7-9,-,TGTGCCAGCAGCCCACCCACTAGCGCTTATCACAATGAGCAGTTCTTC,CASSPPTSAYHNEQFF
-,TRBJ1-1,TRBV5-1,-,TGCGCCAGCAGCTTGGCCTTCTTAGGGGCCACTGAAGCTTTCTTT,CASSLAFLGATEAFF
-,TRBJ1-2,TRBV4-1,-,TGCGCCAGCAGCCAAGAATGGGTATTAGGTGGCTACACCTTC,CASSQEWVLGGYTF
TRBD1,TRBJ2-2,TRBV7-8,-,TGTGCCAGCAGCCCCTGGACAGGGGGCTCCGGGGAGCTGTTTTTT,CASSPWTGGSGELFF
TRBD1,TRBJ2-4,TRBV4-1,-,TGCGCCAGCAGCCAATACACAGGGGGTGGAAACATTCAGTACTTC,CASSQYTGGGNIQYF
-,TRBJ2-1,TRBV30,-,TGTGCCTGGAGTATCGAGGGGGTCTCCTACAATGAGCAGTTCTTC,CAWSIEGVSYNEQFF
-,TRBJ1-1,TRBV3-1,-,TGTGCCAGCTCCGCGGGACAGAACACTGAAGCTTTCTTT,CASSAGQNTEAFF
-,TRBJ2-1,TRBV4-2,once,TGTGCCAGCAGCCAGACCCAGGTTACTGAGCAGTTCTTC,CASSQTQVTEQFF
-,TRBJ1-3,TRBV9,-,TGTGCCAGCAGCGGTAGTTCTGGAAACACCATATATTTT,CASSGSSGNTIYF
TRBD2,TRBJ2-5,TRBV2,-,TGTGCCAGCAGAGACCTAGCGGGCAGAGAGACCCAGTACTTC,CASRDLAGRETQYF
-,TRBJ2-7,TRBV29-1,-,TGCAGCGTTGACGAGGGCTCCTACGAGCAGTACTTC,CSVDEGSYEQYF
TRBD1,TRBJ2-5,TRBV5-5,-,TGTGCCAGCAGCTTGGCGACAGGGATTCGGGAGACCCAGTACTTC,CASSLATGIRETQYF
-,TRBJ2-7,TRBV13,-,TGTGCCAGCAGCTTATTTGTCCCCCCAACCGTCTACGAGCAGTACTTC,CASSLFVPPTVYEQYF
TRBD1,TRBJ2-7,TRBV12-3/TRBV12-4,once,TGTGCCAGCAGTCCTTCCGGACAGGGTATGACCTACGAGCAGTACTTC,CASSPSGQGMTYEQYF
-,TRBJ1-1,TRBV7-9,-,TGTGCCAGCAGCCAGGGTTTTAACACTGAAGCTTTCTTT,CASSQGFNTEAFF
-,TRBJ2-7,TRBV7-2,-,TGTGCCAGCAGCTTTGCAGGGGGGCCCTACGAGCAGTACTTC,CASSFAGGPYEQYF
-,TRBJ2-7,TRBV9,-,TGTGCCAGCAGCCCCGGGGACTTCCACTACGAGCAGTACTTC,CASSPGDFHYEQYF
-,TRBJ1-2,TRBV7-6,-,TGTGCCAGCAGCTTGTATTCCAACTATGGCTACACCTTC,CASSLYSNYGYTF
-,TRBJ2-3,TRBV9,-,TGTGCCAGCAGCGTAACCCCTACAGATACGCAGTATTTT,CASSVTPTDTQYF
-,TRBJ2-5,TRBV12-3/TRBV12-4,-,TGTGCCAGCAGTTTAGAGGGGGGGCCCGGGACCCAGTACTTC,CASSLEGGPGTQYF
TRBD2,TRBJ2-1,TRBV10-3,-,TGTGCCATCCATAGCGGGGCTTCCTACAATGAGCAGTTCTTC,CAIHSGASYNEQFF
-,TRBJ2-1,TRBV5-1,-,TGCGCCAGCCGGGAGATGCTGGATGAGCAGTTCTTC,CASREMLDEQFF
TRBD2,TRBJ2-3,TRBV9,-,TGTGCCAGCAGCCCGAGGACTAGGACAGATACGCAGTATTTT,CASSPRTRTDTQYF
-,TRBJ2-3,TRBV2,-,TGTGCCAGCAGTGTACCAACTAGCACAGATACGCAGTATTTT,CASSVPTSTDTQYF
-,TRBJ2-5,TRBV20-1,-,TGCAGTGCTAGAGTGAACCAAGAGACCCAGTACTTC,CSARVNQETQYF
-,TRBJ1-1,TRBV12-3/TRBV12-4,-,TGTGCCAGCATGCAGGGAGCGATAACGAGCACTGAAGCTTTCTTT,CASMQGAITSTEAFF
-,TRBJ1-4,TRBV9,-,TGTGCCAGCAGCGGAGGCGTGGATGAAAAACTGTTTTTT,CASSGGVDEKLFF
-,TRBJ1-1,TRBV28,-,TGTGCCAGCAGTTTTTTGGACAACACTGAAGCTTTCTTT,CASSFLDNTEAFF
-,TRBJ1-2,TRBV7-8,once,TGTGCCAGCAGCTTAGGTGTTGGGGAGATTTCCTATGGCTACACCTTC,CASSLGVGEISYGYTF
-,TRBJ1-1,TRBV2,once,TGTGCCAGCACCTCTGGAACAGGGCCCGCTTTCTTT,CASTSGTGPAFF
TRBD1,TRBJ1-5,TRBV6-6,-,TGTGCCAGCAGTTATGGACAGGGGCAAAATCAGCCCCAGCATTTT,CASSYGQGQNQPQHF
TRBD2,TRBJ2-7,TRBV3-1,-,TGTGCCAGCAGCCTGACCCATAGCGGGGGGAGCTACGAGCAGTACTTC,CASSLTHSGGSYEQYF
-,TRBJ2-1,TRBV7-8,-,TGTGCCAGCAGCAAAAACAGGGGGGGGAACCGACACTACAATGAGCAGTTCTTC,CASSKNRGGNRHYNEQFF
-,TRBJ2-1,TRBV4-1,-,TGCGCCAGCAGCCAAGAAGGGGCACCTGAGCAGTTCTTC,CASSQEGAPEQFF
TRBD1,TRBJ1-1,TRBV30,-,TGTGCCTGGAGTGCGGGACAGGGGGCCTCTGAAGCTTTCTTT,CAWSAGQGASEAFF
-,TRBJ2-3,TRBV7-9,-,TGTGCCAGCAGCTTAAGGCAGAGGGGAACAGATACGCAGTATTTT,CASSLRQRGTDTQYF
TRBD1,TRBJ2-1,TRBV30,-,TGTGCCTGGGGACAGGGATCTTCCTACAATGAGCAGTTCTTC,CAWGQGSSYNEQFF